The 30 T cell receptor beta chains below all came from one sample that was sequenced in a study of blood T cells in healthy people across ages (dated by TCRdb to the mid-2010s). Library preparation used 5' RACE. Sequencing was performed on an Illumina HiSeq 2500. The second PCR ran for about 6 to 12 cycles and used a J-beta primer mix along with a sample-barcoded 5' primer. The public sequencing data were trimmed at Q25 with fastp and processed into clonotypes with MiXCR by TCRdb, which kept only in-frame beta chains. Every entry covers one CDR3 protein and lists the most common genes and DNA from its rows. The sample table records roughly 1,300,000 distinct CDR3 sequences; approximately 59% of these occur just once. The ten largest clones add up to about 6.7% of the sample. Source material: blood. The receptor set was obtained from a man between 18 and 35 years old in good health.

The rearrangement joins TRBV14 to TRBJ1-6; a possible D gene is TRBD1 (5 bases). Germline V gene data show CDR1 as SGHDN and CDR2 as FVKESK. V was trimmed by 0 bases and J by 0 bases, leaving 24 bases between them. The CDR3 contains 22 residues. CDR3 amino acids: CASSQDRKIFVGGTSYNSPLHF. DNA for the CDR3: TGTGCCAGCAGCCAAGATCGGAAGATCTTTGTAGGCGGGACCTCCTATAATTCACCCCTCCACTTT.

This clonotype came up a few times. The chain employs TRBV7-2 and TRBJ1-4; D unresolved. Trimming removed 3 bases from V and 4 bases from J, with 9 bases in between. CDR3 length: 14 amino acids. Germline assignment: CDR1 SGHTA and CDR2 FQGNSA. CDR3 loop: CASSLGGNNEKLFF. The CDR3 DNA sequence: TGTGCCAGCAGCTTGGGCGGTAATAATGAAAAACTGTTTTTT. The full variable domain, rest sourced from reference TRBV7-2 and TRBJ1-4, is GAGVSQSPSNKVTEKGKDVELRCDPISGHTALYWYRQSLGQGLEFLIYFQGNSAPDKSGLPSDRFSAERTGGSVSTLTIQRTQQEDSAVYLCASSLGGNNEKLFFGSGTQLSVL.

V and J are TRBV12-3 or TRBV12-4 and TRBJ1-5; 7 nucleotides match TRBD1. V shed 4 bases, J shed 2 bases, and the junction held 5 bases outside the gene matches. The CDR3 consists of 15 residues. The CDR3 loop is CASSSGTVGNQPQHF. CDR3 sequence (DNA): TGTGCCAGCAGTTCCGGGACAGTGGGCAATCAGCCCCAGCATTTT.

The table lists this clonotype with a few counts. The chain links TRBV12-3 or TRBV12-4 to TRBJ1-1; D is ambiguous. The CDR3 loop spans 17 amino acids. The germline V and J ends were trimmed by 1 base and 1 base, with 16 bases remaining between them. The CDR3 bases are TGTGCCAGCAGTTTAGGGAGGCAGCCGGTGAGGAACACTGAAGCTTTCTTT. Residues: CASSLGRQPVRNTEAFF.

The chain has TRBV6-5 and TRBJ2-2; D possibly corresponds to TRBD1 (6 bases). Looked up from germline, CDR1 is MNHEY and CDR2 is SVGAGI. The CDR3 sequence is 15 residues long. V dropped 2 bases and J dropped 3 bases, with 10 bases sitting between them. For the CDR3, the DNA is TGTGCCAGCAGTTACACAGGGTCTGACACCGGGGAGCTGTTTTTT. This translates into CASSYTGSDTGELFF.

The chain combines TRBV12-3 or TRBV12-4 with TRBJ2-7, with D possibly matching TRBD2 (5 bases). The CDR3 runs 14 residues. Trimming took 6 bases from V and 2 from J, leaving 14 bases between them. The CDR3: CASRSTNGAYEQYF. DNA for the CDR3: TGTGCCAGCAGATCAACTAACGGGGCCTACGAGCAGTACTTC.

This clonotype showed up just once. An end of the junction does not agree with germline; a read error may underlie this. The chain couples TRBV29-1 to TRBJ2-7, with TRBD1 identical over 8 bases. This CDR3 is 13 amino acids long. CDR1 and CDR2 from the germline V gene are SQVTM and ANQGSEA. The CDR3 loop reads CGVVGQATYEQYF. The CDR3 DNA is TGCGGCGTTGTGGGACAGGCGACCTACGAGCAGTACTTC.

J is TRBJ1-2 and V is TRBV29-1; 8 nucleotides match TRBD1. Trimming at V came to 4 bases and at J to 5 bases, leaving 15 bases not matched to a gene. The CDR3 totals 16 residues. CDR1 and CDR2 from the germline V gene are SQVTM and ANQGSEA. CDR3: CSVATYGQGQEYGYTF. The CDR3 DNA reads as TGCAGCGTTGCAACTTACGGACAGGGCCAGGAGTATGGCTACACCTTC.

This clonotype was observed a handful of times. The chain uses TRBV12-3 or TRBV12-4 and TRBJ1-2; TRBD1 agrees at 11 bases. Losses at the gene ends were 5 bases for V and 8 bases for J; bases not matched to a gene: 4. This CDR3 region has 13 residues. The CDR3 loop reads CASSPGDRGGYTF. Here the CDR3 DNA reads TGTGCCAGCAGTCCGGGGGACAGGGGGGGCTACACCTTC.

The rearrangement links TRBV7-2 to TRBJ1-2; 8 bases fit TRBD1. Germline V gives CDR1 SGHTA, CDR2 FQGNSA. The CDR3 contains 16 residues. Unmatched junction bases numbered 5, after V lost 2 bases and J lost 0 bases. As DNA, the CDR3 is TGTGCCAGCAGCTTAAAAGGGACAGGAGCTAACTATGGCTACACCTTC. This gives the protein CASSLKGTGANYGYTF.

The CDR3: CASKRWEGGLGTDTQYF. The CDR3 DNA reads TGTGCCAGCAAACGCTGGGAGGGGGGTCTTGGCACAGATACGCAGTATTTT. The V call is TRBV27, the J call TRBJ2-3, with D tentatively TRBD2 (7 bases). V dropped 7 bases and J dropped 1 base, with 21 bases sitting between them. Germline CDR1 reads MNHEY; CDR2 reads SMNVEV (reference sequence). CDR3 size: 17 residues.

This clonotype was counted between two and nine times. CDR3 residues: CSAVTGGGYEQYF. For the CDR3, the DNA is TGCAGCGCCGTGACAGGGGGCGGCTACGAGCAGTACTTC. This chain connects TRBV29-1 to TRBJ2-7, with 10 bases lining up with TRBD1. The CDR3 totals 13 residues. The germline V gene has CDR1 SQVTM and CDR2 ANQGSEA. Unmatched junction bases numbered 6, after V lost 7 bases and J lost 3 bases.

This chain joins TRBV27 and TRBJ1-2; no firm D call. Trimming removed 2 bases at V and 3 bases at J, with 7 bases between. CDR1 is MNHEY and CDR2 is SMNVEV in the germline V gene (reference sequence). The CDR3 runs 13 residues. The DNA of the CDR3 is TGTGCCAGCAGTTTACGGGAGGACTATGGCTACACCTTC. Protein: CASSLREDYGYTF.

This CDR3 reads CASGKGGGGREKLFF. The CDR3 DNA follows: TGTGCCAGCGGCAAAGGCGGAGGGGGCCGTGAAAAACTGTTTTTT. V usage is TRBV21-1 and J usage is TRBJ1-4; the table's D call of TRBD1 was not tested on the DNA. TRBV21-1 is a pseudogene locus. CDR3 length equals 15 residues.

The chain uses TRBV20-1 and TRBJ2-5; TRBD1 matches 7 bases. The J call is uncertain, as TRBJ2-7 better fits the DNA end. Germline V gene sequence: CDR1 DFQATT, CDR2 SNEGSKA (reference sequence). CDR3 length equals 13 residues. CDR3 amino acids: CSARVTGLYEQYF. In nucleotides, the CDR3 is TGCAGTGCTAGAGTGACAGGGCTCTACGAGCAGTACTTC.

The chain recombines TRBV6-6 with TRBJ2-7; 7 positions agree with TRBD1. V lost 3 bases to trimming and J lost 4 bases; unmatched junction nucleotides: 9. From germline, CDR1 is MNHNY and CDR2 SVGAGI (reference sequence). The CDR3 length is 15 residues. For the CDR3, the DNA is TGTGCCAGCAGTTATCCGGGACAGCCTCCATACGAGCAGTACTTC. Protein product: CASSYPGQPPYEQYF.

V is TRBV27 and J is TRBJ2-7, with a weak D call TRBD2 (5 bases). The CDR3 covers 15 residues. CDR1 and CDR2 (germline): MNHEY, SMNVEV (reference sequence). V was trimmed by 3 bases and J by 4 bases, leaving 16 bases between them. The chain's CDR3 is CASSFMGSRDYEQYF. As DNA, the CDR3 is TGTGCCAGCAGTTTTATGGGGTCACGGGATTACGAGCAGTACTTC.

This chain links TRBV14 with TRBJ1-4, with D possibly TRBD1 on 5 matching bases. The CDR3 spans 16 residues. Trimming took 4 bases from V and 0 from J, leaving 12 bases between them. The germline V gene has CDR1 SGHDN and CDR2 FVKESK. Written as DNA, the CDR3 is TGTGCCAGCAGCCTATACTTCAGGGCAACTAATGAAAAACTGTTTTTT. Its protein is CASSLYFRATNEKLFF.

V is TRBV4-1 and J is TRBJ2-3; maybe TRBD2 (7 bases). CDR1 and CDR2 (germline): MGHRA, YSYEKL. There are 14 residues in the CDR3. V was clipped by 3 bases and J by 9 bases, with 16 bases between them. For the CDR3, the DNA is TGCGCCAGCAGCCAGGGCCCTGGGGGGGCCACGCAGTATTTT. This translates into CASSQGPGGATQYF.

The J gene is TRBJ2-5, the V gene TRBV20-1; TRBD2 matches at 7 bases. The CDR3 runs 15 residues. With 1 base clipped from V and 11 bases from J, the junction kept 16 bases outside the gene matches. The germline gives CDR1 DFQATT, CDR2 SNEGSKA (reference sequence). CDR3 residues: CSARAGGRRYNEQYF. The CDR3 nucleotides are TGCAGTGCTAGAGCCGGGGGGAGGCGATACAATGAGCAGTACTTC.

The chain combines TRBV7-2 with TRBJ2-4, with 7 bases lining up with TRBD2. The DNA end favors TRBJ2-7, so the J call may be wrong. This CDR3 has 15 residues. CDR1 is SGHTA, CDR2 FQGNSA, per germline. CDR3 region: CASNDRDYPLGEQYF. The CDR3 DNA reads TGTGCCAGCAACGACCGGGACTACCCTCTCGGCGAGCAGTACTTC.

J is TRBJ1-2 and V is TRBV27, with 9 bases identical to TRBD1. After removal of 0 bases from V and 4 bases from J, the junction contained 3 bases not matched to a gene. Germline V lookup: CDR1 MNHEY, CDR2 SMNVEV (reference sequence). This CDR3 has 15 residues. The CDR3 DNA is TGTGCCAGCAGTTTATCGGTGGGACAGGGCTATGGCTACACCTTC. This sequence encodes CASSLSVGQGYGYTF.

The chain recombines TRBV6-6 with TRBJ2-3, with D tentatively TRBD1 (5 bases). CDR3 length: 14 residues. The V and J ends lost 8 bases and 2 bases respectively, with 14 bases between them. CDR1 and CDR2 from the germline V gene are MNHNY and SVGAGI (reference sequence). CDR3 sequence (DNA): TGTGCCAGCGCTCGACAGTCGGTCACAGATACGCAGTATTTT. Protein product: CASARQSVTDTQYF.

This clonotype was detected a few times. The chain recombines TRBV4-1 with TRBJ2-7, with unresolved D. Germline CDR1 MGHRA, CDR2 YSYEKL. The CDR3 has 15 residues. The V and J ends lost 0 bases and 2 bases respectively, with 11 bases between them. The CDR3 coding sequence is TGCGCCAGCAGCCAAGAACCAGGAGTGACCTACGAGCAGTACTTC. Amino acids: CASSQEPGVTYEQYF.

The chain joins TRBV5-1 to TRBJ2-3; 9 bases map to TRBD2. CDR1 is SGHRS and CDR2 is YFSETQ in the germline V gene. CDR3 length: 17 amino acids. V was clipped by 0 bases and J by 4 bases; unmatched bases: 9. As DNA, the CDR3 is TGCGCCAGCAGCTTGGCGGCGGCTAGCGGGATCTCAGATACGCAGTATTTT. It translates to CASSLAAASGISDTQYF.

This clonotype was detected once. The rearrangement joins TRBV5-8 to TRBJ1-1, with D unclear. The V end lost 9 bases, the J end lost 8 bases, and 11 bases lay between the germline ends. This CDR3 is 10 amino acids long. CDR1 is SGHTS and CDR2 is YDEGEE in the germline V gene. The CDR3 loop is CATLFGEAFF. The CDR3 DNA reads TGTGCCACCCTCTTTGGGGAAGCTTTCTTT.

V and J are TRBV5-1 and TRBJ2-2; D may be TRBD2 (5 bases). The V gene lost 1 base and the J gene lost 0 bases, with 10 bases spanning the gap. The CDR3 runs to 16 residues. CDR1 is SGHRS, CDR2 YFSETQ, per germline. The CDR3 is CASSLLRESNTGELFF. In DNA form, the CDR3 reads TGCGCCAGCAGCTTGTTGAGGGAGTCGAACACCGGGGAGCTGTTTTTT.

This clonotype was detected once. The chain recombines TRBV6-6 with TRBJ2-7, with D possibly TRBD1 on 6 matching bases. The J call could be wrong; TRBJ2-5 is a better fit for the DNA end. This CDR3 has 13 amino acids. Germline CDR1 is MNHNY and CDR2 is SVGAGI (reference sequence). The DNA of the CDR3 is TGTGCCAGCCTCCTACAGGGTTCTGAGACCCAGTACTTC. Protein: CASLLQGSETQYF.

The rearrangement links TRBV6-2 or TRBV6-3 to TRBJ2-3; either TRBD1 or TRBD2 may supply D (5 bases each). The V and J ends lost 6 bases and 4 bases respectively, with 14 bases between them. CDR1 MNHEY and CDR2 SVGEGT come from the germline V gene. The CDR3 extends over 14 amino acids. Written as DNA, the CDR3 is TGTGCCAGCAGCGCCGGGGACGGTGCAGATACGCAGTATTTT. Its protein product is CASSAGDGADTQYF.

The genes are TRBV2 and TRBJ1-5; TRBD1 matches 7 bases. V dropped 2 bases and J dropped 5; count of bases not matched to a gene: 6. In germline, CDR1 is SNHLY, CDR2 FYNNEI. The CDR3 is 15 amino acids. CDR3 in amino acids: CASSERDSEYQPQHF. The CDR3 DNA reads TGTGCCAGCAGTGAACGGGACAGTGAATATCAGCCCCAGCATTTT.